This T cell receptor (beta chain) is drawn from a study of control samples from healthy donors and cancer patients. Using immunoSEQ multiplex PCR, the repertoire was profiled, and TCRdb retains in-frame clones only, with some absent. The sample has around 160,000 clones; approximately 94% are singletons. Germline lookup yields CDR1 KGHDR and CDR2 SFDVKD. The CDR3 runs to 14 residues. Trimming removed 5 bases from V and 7 bases from J; junction bases left unmatched: 9. What was sequenced was blood. The chain employs TRBV24-1 and TRBJ1-1, with 7 bases identical to TRBD1. The source of this sequence is a man younger than 30 in good health. The CDR3 DNA sequence: TGTGCCACCAGTGGGGGGAGGGGGCAAAATGAAGCTTTCTTT. It codes for CATSGGRGQNEAFF.